This T cell receptor beta chain was sequenced in a study of vaccination and CD4 T cells after COVID-19. Study-wide context: Six males and four females, two Hispanic, made up the convalescents. Median time from COVID diagnosis to post-COVID sampling was about 14 weeks (35 to 161). Regarding the study as a whole: Reactive clone data from convalescent patients indicated a median of about 88% appearing only post-vaccination. Analysis of convalescent patients found that 304 of 307 vaccine-specific clones were spike mono-reactive.

This CDR3 spans 14 amino acids. CDR1 and CDR2 (germline): MNHNS, SASEGT. The ends were cut back, 7 bases at V and 3 bases at J, with 13 bases in the middle. On this clonotype itself: Its target is unknown.

In TCRdb, the PCR reads were re-called with MiXCR into one record per CDR3 protein. The table includes roughly 25,000 distinct CDR3 sequences, around 50% detected once. The specimen was CD4+ T cells from blood, collected before SARS-CoV-2 vaccination. The clonotype comes from a human donor who had recovered from COVID-19. The chain employs TRBV6-1 and TRBJ1-5; D is unresolved. CDR3 bases: TGTGCCAGCACCGAAGGACGGTTCAATCAGCCCCAGCATTTT. Its translation is CASTEGRFNQPQHF.